Sequencing of this TCR beta chain was carried out in a study of T cell responses to AZD1222 COVID-19 vaccine (dated by TCRdb to the early 2020s). Regarding the research as a whole: TCR sequencing was performed for some 250 trial participants, of whom some 200 were given two doses of AZD1222 and some 25 were given two doses of MenACWY control vaccine. Trial participants were enrolled by age into 18-55, 56-69 and 70-plus year subgroups, with approximately 160, 26 and 62 TCR-sequenced participants respectively.

Sample time point, as interpreted from the label and publication: about 28 days (+/-7) after the second vaccine dose. AZD1222 recipients whose second dose came at about 4 weeks and those whose second dose came at about 12 weeks were combined into one group, since spike-specific TCR depth and breadth did not differ between the two schedules. Vaccinee samples came from UK trials COV001 and COV002, including a single-blind randomized controlled phase 2/3 trial of AZD1222 (ChAdOx1 nCoV-19) in healthy adults. Trial participant PBMC samples were collected at day 0 and day 28 after the second dose for TCRbeta chain sequencing. Notes on this clone: It lacks a known antigen. No much larger clone exists at a distance of one base, and base qualities are not known.

The CDR3 regions of human TCRbeta chains were analyzed by immunosequencing. Processing in the source paper ran as follows. TCRs in the repertoires were matched against a reference library of SARS-CoV-2-specific TCRs that had been generated with the MIRA antigen-specificity platform. Breadth meant the fraction of unique TCRs that were SARS-CoV-2-associated, whereas depth meant the fraction of total T cells that were SARS-CoV-2-associated. Using the MIRA data, every spike-specific TCR was mapped to the spike region that the TCR reacted to and assigned to either a CD4 or a CD8 class. Log10-transformed breadth and depth values were compared by one-way ANOVA with Sidak's multiple comparisons tests. TCRdb limited this immuneACCESS table to in-frame rearrangements with V and J called. A share of clones is missing; checked studies link under half to unresolved V genes, and the rest is unexplained. V and J calls and clone size come straight from that table; D and trimming were deduced from the DNA. Recorded for this sample are about 140,000 clones; 92% of them occurred a single time. Together, the top ten hold about 3.5% of the sample.

Relative to germline, V is 0 bases shorter and J is 15 bases shorter, with 10 bases between their ends. The CDR3, from cysteine to phenylalanine, totals 11 residues. Of the read, only the CDR3 DNA is kept; its 33 bases are in frame from base 1. CDR1 SGHTS and CDR2 YDEGEE are derived from the germline V gene. The investigation overall reported the following: Because no samples from the day 14 peak response were available, repertoires could be characterized only after the peak T cell response. Spike-specific TCR breadth and depth rose significantly after two AZD1222 doses compared with day 0 and with MenACWY recipients. CD4 TCRs associated with the vaccine covered the entire spike protein, and the dominant responses were in regions 160-218 and 743-854. Nearly half of unique spike-specific TCRs reportedly recognized epitopes outside regions mutated in the B.1.351 and B.1.1.7 variants. Only five to seven AZD1222 recipients were SARS-CoV-2 seropositive at baseline, limiting conclusions about previously exposed vaccinees. Most participants were white British and females outnumbered males, and the authors suggested that clonal diversity may have been underestimated. The 56-69-year group was small, and its depth increase did not reach significance, likely because of low power.

The chain employs TRBV5-8 and TRBJ2-1; no confident D gene assignment can be made. Specimen: peripheral blood, collected 28 days after the second AZD1222 dose. This clonotype was obtained from an adult who received the AZD1222 COVID-19 vaccine. The nucleotides are TGTGCCAGCAGCTTGGCTGTCTATGGGTTCTTC. This codes for CASSLAVYGFF.